The sequence of this TCR beta chain was determined in a study of T cells in Graves' hyperthyroidism and ophthalmopathy. Study-wide findings and caveats: The model predicted ophthalmopathy a median approximately 6 months before onset.

The sample holds one count of this clonotype. Its antigen is undetermined. This may stem from a read error, because a much larger clone lies one nucleotide away. The PBMCs had their origin in roughly 9.4 ml of fresh peripheral blood. The investigators amplified TCR beta CDR3 regions from RNA transcripts. Initially, a first-round RT-PCR of the TCR CDR3 employed the HTBI primer set. TCRdb re-called the multiplex PCR reads with MiXCR, one entry per CDR3 protein. The sample carries a few hundred thousand distinct CDR3 sequences, approximately 14% recorded once. The TCR comes from a woman younger than 35 with Graves' hyperthyroidism. Sequencing was carried out using blood.

The CDR3 spells CASSDTSGRDNEQFF. The CDR3 nucleotides are TGTGCCAGCAGTGACACTAGCGGGAGGGACAATGAGCAGTTCTTC. The rearrangement links TRBV6-4 to TRBJ2-1, with TRBD2 identical over 13 bases. Germline assignment: CDR1 MRHNA and CDR2 SNTAGT. The length of the CDR3 is 15 residues. Germline trimming cut 2 bases from V and 5 bases from J; bases unmatched to any gene: 0.